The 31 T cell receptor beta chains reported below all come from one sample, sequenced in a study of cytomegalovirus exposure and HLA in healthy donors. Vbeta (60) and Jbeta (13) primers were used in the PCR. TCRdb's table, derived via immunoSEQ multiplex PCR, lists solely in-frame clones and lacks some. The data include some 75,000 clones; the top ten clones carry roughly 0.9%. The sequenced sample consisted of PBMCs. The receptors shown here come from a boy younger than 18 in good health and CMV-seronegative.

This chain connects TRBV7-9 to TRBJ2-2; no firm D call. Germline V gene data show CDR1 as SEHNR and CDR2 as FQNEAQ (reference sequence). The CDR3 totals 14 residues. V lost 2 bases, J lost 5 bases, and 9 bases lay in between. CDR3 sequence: CASSLFARTGELFF. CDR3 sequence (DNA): TGTGCCAGCAGCTTATTTGCACGGACCGGGGAGCTGTTTTTT.

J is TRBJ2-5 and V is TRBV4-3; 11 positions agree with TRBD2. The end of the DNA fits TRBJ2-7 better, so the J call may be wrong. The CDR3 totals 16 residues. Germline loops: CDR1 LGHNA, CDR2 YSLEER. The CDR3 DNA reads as TGCGCCAGCAGCCAACAGCTAGCGGGAGGTACCTACGAGCAGTACTTC. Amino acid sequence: CASSQQLAGGTYEQYF.

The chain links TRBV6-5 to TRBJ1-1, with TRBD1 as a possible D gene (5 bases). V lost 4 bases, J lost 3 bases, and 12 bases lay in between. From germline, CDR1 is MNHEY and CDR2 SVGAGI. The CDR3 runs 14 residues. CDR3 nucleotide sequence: TGTGCCAGCAGTTTGACAGAGACCTACACTGAAGCTTTCTTT. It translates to CASSLTETYTEAFF.

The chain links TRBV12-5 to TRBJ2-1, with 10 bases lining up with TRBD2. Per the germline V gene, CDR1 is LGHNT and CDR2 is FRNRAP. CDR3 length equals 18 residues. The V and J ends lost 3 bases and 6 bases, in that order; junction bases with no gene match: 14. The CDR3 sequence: CASGFTFGASGSPNEQFF. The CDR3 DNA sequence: TGTGCTAGTGGTTTCACCTTCGGGGCTAGCGGGAGTCCCAATGAGCAGTTCTTC.

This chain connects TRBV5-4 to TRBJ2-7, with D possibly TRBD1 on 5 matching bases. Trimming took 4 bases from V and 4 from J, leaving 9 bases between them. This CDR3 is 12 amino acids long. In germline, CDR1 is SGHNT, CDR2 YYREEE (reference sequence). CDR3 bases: TGTGCCAGCAGCGCGGACAAATACGAGCAGTACTTC. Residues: CASSADKYEQYF. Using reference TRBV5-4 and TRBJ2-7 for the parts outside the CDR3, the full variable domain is ETGVTQSPTHLIKTRGQQVTLRCSSQSGHNTVSWYQQALGQGPQFIFQYYREEENGRGNFPPRFSGLQFPNYSSELNVNALELDDSALYLCASSADKYEQYFGPGTRLTVT.

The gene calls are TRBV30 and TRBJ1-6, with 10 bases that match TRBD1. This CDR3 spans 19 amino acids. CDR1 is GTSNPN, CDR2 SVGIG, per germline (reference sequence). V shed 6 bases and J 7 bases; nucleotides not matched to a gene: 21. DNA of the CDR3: TGTGCCTGCCCCATGGGAGACAGGGGGCGCCGCTATGAAAATTCACCCCTCCACTTT. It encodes CACPMGDRGRRYENSPLHF.

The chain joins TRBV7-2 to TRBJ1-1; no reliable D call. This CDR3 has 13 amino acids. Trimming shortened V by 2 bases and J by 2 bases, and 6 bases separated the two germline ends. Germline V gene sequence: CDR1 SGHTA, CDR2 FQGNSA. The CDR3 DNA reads TGTGCCAGCAGCTTACAGGCTAACACTGAAGCTTTCTTT. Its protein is CASSLQANTEAFF. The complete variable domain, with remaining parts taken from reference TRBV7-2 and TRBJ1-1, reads GAGVSQSPSNKVTEKGKDVELRCDPISGHTALYWYRQSLGQGLEFLIYFQGNSAPDKSGLPSDRFSAERTGGSVSTLTIQRTQQEDSAVYLCASSLQANTEAFFGQGTRLTVV.

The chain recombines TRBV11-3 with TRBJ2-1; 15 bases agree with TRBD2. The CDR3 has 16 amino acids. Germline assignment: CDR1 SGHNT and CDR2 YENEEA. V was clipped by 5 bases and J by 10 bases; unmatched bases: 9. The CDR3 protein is CASSPRTSGGAGEQFF. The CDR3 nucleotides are TGTGCCAGCAGCCCTCGGACTAGCGGGGGGGCAGGCGAGCAGTTCTTC.

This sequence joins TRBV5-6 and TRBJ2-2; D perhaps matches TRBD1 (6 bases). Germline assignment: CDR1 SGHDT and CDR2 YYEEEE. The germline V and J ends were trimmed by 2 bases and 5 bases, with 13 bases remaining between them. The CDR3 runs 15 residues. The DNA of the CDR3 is TGTGCCAGCAGCTTTCAGGGGAAGCGGACCGGGGAGCTGTTTTTT. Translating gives CASSFQGKRTGELFF.

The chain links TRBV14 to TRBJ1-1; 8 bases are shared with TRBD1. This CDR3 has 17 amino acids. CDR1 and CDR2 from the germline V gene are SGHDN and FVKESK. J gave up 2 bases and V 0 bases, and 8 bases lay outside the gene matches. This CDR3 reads CASSQERQGAFNTEAFF. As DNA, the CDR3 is TGTGCCAGCAGCCAAGAGAGGCAGGGGGCGTTTAACACTGAAGCTTTCTTT. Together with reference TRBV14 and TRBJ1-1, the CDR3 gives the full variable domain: EAGVTQFPSHSVIEKGQTVTLRCDPISGHDNLYWYRRVMGKEIKFLLHFVKESKQDESGMPNNRFLAERTGGTYSTLKVQPAELEDSGVYFCASSQERQGAFNTEAFFGQGTRLTVV.

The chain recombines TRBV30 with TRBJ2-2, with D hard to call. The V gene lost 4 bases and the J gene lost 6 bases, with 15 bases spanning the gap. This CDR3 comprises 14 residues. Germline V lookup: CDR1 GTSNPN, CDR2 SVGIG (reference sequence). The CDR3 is CAWNTPSGAGELFF. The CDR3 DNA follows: TGTGCCTGGAACACCCCCTCGGGTGCCGGGGAGCTGTTTTTT.

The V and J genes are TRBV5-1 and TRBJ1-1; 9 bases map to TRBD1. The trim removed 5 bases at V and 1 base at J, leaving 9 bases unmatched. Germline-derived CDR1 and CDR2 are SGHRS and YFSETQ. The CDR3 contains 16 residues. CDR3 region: CASRTGTGFPNTEAFF. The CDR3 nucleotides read TGCGCCAGCAGGACAGGGACAGGGTTTCCGAACACTGAAGCTTTCTTT. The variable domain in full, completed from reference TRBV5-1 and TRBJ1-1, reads KAGVTQTPRYLIKTRGQQVTLSCSPISGHRSVSWYQQTPGQGLQFLFEYFSETQRNKGNFPGRFSGRQFSNSRSEMNVSTLELGDSALYLCASRTGTGFPNTEAFFGQGTRLTVV.

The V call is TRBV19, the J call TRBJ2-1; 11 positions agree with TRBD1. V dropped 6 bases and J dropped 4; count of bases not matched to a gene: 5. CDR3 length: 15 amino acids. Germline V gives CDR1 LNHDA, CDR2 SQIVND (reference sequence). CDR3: CASSAGQGVYNEQFF. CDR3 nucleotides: TGTGCCAGTAGCGCGGGACAGGGGGTTTACAATGAGCAGTTCTTC. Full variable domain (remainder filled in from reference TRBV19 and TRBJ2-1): DGGITQSPKYLFRKEGQNVTLSCEQNLNHDAMYWYRQDPGQGLRLIYYSQIVNDFQKGDIAEGYSVSREKKESFPLTVTSAQKNPTAFYLCASSAGQGVYNEQFFGPGTRLTVL.

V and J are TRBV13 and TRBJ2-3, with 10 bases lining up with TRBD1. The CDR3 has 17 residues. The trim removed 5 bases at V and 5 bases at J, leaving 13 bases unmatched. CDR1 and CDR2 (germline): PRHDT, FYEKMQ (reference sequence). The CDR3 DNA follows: TGTGCCAGCAGCAACCCTCGCGGACAGGGGGGAGGAGATACGCAGTATTTT. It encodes CASSNPRGQGGGDTQYF.

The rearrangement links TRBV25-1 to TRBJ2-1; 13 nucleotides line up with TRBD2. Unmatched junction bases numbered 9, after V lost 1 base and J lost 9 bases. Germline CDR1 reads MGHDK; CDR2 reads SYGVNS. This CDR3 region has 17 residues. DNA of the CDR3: TGTGCCAGCAGTGAATTAACTAGCGGGGGGGCGATCGGTGAGCAGTTCTTC. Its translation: CASSELTSGGAIGEQFF.

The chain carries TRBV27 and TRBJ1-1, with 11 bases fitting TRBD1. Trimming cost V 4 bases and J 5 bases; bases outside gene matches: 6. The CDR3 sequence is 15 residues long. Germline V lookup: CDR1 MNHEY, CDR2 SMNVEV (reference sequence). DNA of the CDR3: TGTGCCAGCAGTTGGACAGGGGGCTTAATAACTGAAGCTTTCTTT. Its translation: CASSWTGGLITEAFF.

This chain's CDR3 is CASSAGTTSYNEQFF. CDR3 DNA: TGTGCCAGCAGTGCCGGGACTACATCCTACAATGAGCAGTTCTTC. The chain carries TRBV6-5 and TRBJ2-1; TRBD2 matches 7 bases. This CDR3 comprises 15 residues. Germline V gene sequence: CDR1 MNHEY, CDR2 SVGAGI. V trimming: 5 bases; J trimming: 1 base; junction bases outside the gene matches: 5.

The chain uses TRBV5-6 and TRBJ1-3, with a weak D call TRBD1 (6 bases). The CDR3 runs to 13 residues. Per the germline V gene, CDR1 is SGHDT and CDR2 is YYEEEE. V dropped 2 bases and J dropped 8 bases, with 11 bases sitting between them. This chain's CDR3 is CASSFGWGHTIYF. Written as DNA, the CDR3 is TGTGCCAGCAGCTTCGGCTGGGGGCACACCATATATTTT.

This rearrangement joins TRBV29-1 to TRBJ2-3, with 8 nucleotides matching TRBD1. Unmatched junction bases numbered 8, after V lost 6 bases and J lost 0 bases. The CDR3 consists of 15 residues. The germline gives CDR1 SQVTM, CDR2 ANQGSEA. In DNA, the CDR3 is TGCAGCGTACCTAGGACAGGGCTAAGCACAGATACGCAGTATTTT. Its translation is CSVPRTGLSTDTQYF.

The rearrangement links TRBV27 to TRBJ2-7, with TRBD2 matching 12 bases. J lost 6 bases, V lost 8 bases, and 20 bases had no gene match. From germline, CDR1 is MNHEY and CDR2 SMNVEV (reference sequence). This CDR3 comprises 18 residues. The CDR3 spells CASCPTTSGRGWSCEQYF. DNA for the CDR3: TGTGCCAGCTGCCCCACGACTAGCGGGAGAGGGTGGTCGTGCGAGCAGTACTTC.

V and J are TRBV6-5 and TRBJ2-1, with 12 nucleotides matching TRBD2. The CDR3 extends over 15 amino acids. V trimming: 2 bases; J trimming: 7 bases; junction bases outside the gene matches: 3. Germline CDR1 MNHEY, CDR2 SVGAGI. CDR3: CASSYTGLAGNEQFF. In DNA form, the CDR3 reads TGTGCCAGCAGTTACACGGGACTAGCGGGTAATGAGCAGTTCTTC.

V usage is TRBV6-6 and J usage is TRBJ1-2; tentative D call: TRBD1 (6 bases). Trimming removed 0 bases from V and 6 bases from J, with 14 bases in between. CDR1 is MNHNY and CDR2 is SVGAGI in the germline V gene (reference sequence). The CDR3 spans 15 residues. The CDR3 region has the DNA TGTGCCAGCAGTTACTCGAGTCAGGGGTTTGATGGCTACACCTTC. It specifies CASSYSSQGFDGYTF.

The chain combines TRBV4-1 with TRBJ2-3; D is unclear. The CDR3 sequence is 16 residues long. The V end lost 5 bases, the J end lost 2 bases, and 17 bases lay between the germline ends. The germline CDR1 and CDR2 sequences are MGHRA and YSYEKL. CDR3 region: CASSYSSKLLTDTQYF. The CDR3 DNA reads TGCGCCAGCAGCTACTCCTCAAAGCTCCTCACAGATACGCAGTATTTT.

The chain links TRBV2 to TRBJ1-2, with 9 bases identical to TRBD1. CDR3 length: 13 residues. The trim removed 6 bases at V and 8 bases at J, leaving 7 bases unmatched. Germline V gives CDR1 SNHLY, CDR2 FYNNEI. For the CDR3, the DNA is TGTGCCAGCAGACAGGGGGCGACGGACGGCTACACCTTC. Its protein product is CASRQGATDGYTF.

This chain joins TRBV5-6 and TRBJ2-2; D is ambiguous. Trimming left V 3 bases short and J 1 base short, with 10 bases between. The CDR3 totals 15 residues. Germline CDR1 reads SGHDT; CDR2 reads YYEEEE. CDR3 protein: CASSWSQLNTGELFF. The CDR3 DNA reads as TGTGCCAGCAGCTGGTCACAGTTGAACACCGGGGAGCTGTTTTTT.

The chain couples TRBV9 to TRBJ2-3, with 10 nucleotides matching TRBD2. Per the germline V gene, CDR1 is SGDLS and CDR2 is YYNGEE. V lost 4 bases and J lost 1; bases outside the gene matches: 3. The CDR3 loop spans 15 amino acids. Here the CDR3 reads CASSLGLAGTDTQYF. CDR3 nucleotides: TGTGCCAGCAGCCTAGGACTAGCGGGCACAGATACGCAGTATTTT.

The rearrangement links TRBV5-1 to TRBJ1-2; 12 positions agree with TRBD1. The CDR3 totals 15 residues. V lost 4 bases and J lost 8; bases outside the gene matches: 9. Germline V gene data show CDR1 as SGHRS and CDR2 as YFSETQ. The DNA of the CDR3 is TGCGCCAGCAGCGTGGGACAGGGGGCCGACAGCGGCTACACCTTC. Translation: CASSVGQGADSGYTF.

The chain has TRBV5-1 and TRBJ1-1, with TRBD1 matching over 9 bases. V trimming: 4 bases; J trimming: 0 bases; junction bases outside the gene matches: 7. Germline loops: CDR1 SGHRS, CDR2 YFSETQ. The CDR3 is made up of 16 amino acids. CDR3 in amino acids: CASSARDRDLNTEAFF. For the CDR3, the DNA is TGCGCCAGCAGCGCCCGGGACAGGGACCTGAACACTGAAGCTTTCTTT.

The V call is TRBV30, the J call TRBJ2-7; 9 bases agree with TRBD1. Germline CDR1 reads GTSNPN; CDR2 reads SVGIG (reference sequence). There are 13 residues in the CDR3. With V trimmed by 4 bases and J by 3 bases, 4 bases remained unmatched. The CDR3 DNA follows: TGTGCCTGGACAGCGGACAGGGGCTACGAGCAGTACTTC. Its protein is CAWTADRGYEQYF.

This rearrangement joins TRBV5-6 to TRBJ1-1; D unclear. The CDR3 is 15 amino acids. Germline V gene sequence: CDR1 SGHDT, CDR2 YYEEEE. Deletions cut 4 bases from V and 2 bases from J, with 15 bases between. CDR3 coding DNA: TGTGCCAGCAGCCTGCGAGTGGGCCTTAACACTGAAGCTTTCTTT. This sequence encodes CASSLRVGLNTEAFF.

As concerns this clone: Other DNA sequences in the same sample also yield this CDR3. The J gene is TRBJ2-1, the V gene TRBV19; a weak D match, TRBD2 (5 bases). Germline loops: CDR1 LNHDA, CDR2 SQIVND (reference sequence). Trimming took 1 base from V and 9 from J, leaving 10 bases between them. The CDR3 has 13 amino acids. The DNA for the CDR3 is TGTGCCAGTAGTATAGGGCTAGCTGCTGAGCAGTTCTTC. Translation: CASSIGLAAEQFF.